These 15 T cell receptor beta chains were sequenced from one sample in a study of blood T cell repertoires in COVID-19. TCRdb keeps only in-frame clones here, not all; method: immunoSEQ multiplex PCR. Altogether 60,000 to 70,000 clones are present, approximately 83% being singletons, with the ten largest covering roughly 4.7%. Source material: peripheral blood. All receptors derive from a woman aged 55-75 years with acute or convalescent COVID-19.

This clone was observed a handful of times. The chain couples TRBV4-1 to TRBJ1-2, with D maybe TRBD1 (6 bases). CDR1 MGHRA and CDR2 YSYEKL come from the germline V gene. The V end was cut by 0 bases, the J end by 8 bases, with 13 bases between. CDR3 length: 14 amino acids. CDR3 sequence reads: CASSQDPQGWGYTF. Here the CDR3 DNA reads TGCGCCAGCAGCCAAGACCCCCAGGGGTGGGGCTACACCTTC.

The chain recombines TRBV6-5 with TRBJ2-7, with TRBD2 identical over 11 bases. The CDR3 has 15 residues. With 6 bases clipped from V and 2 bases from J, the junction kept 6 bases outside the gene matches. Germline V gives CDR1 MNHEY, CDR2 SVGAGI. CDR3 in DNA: TGTGCCAGCAGCGCCACTAGCGGGGGCCCCTACGAGCAGTACTTC. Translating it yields CASSATSGGPYEQYF.

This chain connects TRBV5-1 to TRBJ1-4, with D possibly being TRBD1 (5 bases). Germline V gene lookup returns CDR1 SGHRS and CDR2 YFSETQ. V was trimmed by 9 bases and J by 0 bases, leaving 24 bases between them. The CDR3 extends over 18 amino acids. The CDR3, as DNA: TGCGCCAAGATTAACAGGCTCCGGAGTCCTCCAACTAATGAAAAACTGTTTTTT. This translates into CAKINRLRSPPTNEKLFF.

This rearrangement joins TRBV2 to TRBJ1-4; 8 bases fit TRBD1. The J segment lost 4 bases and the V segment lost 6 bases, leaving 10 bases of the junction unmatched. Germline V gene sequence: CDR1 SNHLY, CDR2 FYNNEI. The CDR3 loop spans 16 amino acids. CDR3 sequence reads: CASSGRTGTDNEKLFF. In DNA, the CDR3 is TGTGCCAGCAGCGGAAGGACAGGGACTGATAATGAAAAACTGTTTTTT.

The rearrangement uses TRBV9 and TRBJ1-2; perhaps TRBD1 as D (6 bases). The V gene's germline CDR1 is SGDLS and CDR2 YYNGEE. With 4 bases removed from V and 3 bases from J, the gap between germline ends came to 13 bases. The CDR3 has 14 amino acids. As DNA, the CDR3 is TGTGCCAGCAGCCCCGAGGGGGTATACTATGGCTACACCTTC. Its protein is CASSPEGVYYGYTF.

The CDR3, as DNA: TGTGCCAGCAGCTTAGCGGCAGGGCCCATGAACACTGAAGCTTTCTTT. Protein product: CASSLAAGPMNTEAFF. This chain joins TRBV7-9 and TRBJ1-1; D may be TRBD1 (5 bases). CDR1 is SEHNR, CDR2 FQNEAQ, per germline (reference sequence). V dropped 0 bases and J dropped 0 bases, with 11 bases sitting between them. The CDR3 has 16 amino acids.

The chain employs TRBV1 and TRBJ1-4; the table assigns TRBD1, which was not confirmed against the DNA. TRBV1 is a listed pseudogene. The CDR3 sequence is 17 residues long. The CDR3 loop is CTSTKKADRAPNEKLFF. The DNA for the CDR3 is TGCACCAGCACAAAGAAAGCGGACAGGGCCCCTAATGAAAAACTGTTTTTT.

The CDR3 nucleotides are TGTGCCACCAGCAGAGCTGGGACTAGCGGGGGGGCCGAGTTCTTC. This translates into CATSRAGTSGGAEFF. The chain links TRBV15 to TRBJ2-1; 16 bases fit TRBD2. The length of the CDR3 is 15 residues. Per the germline V gene, CDR1 is LNHNV and CDR2 is YYDKDF (reference sequence). V shed 1 base, J shed 14 bases, and the junction held 5 bases outside the gene matches.

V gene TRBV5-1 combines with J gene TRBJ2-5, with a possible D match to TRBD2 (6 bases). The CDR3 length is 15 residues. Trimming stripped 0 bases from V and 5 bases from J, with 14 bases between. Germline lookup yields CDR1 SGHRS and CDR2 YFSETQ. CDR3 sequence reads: CASSLEAGGRETQYF. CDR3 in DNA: TGCGCCAGCAGCTTGGAGGCCGGGGGTCGGGAGACCCAGTACTTC.

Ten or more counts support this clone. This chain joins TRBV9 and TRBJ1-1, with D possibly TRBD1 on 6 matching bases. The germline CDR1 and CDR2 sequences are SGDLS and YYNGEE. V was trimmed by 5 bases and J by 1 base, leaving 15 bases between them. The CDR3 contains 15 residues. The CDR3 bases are TGTGCCAGCAGTCGTCTCGGGGGGCGGAACACTGAAGCTTTCTTT. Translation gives CASSRLGGRNTEAFF.

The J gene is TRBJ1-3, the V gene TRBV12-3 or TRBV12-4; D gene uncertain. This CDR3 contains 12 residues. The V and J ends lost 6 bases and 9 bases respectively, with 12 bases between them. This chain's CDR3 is CASRREVATIYF. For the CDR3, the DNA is TGTGCCAGCAGACGGGAGGTTGCCACCATATATTTT.

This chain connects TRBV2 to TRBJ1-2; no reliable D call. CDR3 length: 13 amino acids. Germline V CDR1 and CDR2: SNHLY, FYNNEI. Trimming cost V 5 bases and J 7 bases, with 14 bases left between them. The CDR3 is CASSLPQLSGYTF. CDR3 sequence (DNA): TGTGCCAGCAGTTTACCCCAACTGAGTGGCTACACCTTC.

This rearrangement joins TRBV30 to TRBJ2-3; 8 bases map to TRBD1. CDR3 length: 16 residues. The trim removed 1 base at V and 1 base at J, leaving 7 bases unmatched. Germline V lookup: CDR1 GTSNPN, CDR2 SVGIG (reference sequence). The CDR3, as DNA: TGTGCCTGGAGTGCACAGGGGGTGTTTCGCACAGATACGCAGTATTTT. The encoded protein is CAWSAQGVFRTDTQYF.

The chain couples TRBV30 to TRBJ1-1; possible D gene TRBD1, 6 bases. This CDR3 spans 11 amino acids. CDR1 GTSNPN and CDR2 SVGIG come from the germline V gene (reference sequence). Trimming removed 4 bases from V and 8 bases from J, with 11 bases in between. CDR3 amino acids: CAWTYRAEAFF. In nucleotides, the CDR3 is TGTGCCTGGACGTACAGGGCGGAAGCTTTCTTT.

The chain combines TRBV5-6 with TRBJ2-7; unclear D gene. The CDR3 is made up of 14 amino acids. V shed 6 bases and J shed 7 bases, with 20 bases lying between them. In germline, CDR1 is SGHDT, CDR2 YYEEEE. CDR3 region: CASTRQLVMGEQYF. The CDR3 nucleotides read TGTGCCAGCACCCGGCAGCTAGTTATGGGTGAGCAGTACTTC.